This T cell receptor beta chain was observed in a study of CD8 T cells in ankylosing spondylitis. Study outcomes and limitations: There was reportedly significant enrichment of clones that were disease-linked in matched ankylosing spondylitis synovial fluid. Researchers report that disease-linked clones proved CD8+ and relatively rare in peripheral blood. In ankylosing spondylitis blood, a motif of seven or eight highly homologous TCR beta variants appeared characteristic.

In its sample, this clonotype was seen a few times. The antigen is unknown. Scientists made TCR beta libraries using quantitative 5'-RACE with molecular barcodes. A single record per CDR3 protein comes from TCRdb applying MiXCR to the 5' RACE reads. The data show roughly 700,000 distinct CDR3 sequences, 15% to 20% seen once. V lost 1 base and J lost 4; bases outside the gene matches: 3. Germline V gene sequence: CDR1 MGHRA, CDR2 YSYEKL. The CDR3 contains 16 residues. The TCR sequence derives from a male donor with ankylosing spondylitis. V is TRBV4-1 and J is TRBJ2-2, with 10 bases matching TRBD2. The sequencing sample was made of blood, either unsorted or a sorted T cell fraction (not recorded which). The CDR3 bases are TGCGCCAGCAGCCAAGCCGGACTAGCGGCCACCGGGGAGCTGTTTTTT. It encodes CASSQAGLAATGELFF.